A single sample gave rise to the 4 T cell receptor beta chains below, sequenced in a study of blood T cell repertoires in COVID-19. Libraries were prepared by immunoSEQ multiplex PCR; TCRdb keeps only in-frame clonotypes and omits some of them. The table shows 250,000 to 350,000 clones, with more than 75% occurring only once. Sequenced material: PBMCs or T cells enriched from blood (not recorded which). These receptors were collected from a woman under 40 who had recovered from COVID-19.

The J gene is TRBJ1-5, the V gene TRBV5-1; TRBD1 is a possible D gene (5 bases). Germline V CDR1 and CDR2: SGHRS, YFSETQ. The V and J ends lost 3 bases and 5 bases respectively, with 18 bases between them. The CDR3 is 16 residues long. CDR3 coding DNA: TGCGCCAGCAGCTACGGGTCGGGCGGGGGAGATCAGCCCCAGCATTTT. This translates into CASSYGSGGGDQPQHF.

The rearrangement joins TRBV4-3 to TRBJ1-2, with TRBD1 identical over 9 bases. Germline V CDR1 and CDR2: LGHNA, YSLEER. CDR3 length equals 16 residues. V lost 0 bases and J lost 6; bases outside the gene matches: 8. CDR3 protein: CASSQDKDRGTNGYTF. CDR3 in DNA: TGCGCCAGCAGCCAAGATAAAGACAGGGGGACTAATGGCTACACCTTC.

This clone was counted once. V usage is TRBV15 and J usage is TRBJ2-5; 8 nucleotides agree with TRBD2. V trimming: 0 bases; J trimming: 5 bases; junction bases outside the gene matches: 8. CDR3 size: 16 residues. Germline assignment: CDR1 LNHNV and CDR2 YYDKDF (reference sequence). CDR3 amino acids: CATSREGLGGIETQYF. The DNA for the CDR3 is TGTGCCACCAGCAGAGAGGGACTAGGAGGTATCGAGACCCAGTACTTC.

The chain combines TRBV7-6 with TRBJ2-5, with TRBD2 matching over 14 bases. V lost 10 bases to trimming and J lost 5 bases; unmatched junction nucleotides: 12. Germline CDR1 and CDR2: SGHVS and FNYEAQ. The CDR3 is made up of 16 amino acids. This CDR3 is CATALAGTSGGETQYF. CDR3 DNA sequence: TGTGCCACCGCACTGGCCGGGACTAGCGGGGGTGAGACCCAGTACTTC.